This is a list of T cell receptor beta chains from one sample in a study of CD8 T cells in ankylosing spondylitis. Each CDR3 protein is one row after TCRdb ran MiXCR on the 5' RACE reads. This sample carries about 420,000 distinct CDR3 sequences, approximately 20% of them seen once, and the ten largest clones take 16%. Sequenced: blood, either unsorted or a sorted T cell fraction (not recorded which). The receptors derive from a male donor with ankylosing spondylitis. CDR3s include the opening cysteine and the closing phenylalanine or tryptophan. The order of the fields is D gene, V gene, J gene, clone size, CDR3 protein, CDR3 DNA. The D gene is left open where the match is weak. Not every row has a clone size; where given, it reads once, few, many or a size class.

d_call: -; v_call: TRBV2; j_call: TRBJ1-2; clone_size: -; cdr3_aa: CASSDSGQSGGYTF; cdr3_nt: TGTGCCAGCAGTGACAGCGGCCAGAGCGGGGGCTACACCTTC
d_call: -; v_call: TRBV12-3/TRBV12-4; j_call: TRBJ1-1; clone_size: once; cdr3_aa: CASSLASGGRRQAFF; cdr3_nt: TGTGCCAGCAGTTTAGCCTCAGGCGGCAGACGGCAAGCTTTCTTT
d_call: -; v_call: TRBV11-1; j_call: TRBJ2-1; clone_size: -; cdr3_aa: CASSLARGTEQFF; cdr3_nt: TGTGCCAGCAGCTTAGCGCGGGGAACTGAGCAGTTCTTC
d_call: -; v_call: TRBV6-1; j_call: TRBJ2-1; clone_size: few; cdr3_aa: CASRSLEFREQFF; cdr3_nt: TGTGCCAGCAGAAGCCTTGAGTTTCGGGAGCAGTTCTTC
d_call: -; v_call: TRBV28; j_call: TRBJ2-1; clone_size: -; cdr3_aa: CAGSTSPKYNEQFF; cdr3_nt: TGTGCCGGCTCGACTTCCCCGAAGTACAATGAGCAGTTCTTC
d_call: -; v_call: TRBV12-3/TRBV12-4; j_call: TRBJ1-6; clone_size: few; cdr3_aa: CASSTTGHSPLHF; cdr3_nt: TGTGCCAGCAGCACGACAGGCCACTCACCCCTCCACTTT
d_call: TRBD2; v_call: TRBV7-9; j_call: TRBJ2-3; clone_size: -; cdr3_aa: CASSLPSGRTDTQYF; cdr3_nt: TGTGCCAGCAGCTTACCTAGCGGGAGGACAGATACGCAGTATTTT
d_call: -; v_call: TRBV20-1; j_call: TRBJ2-3; clone_size: -; cdr3_aa: CSASSRLANTDTQYF; cdr3_nt: TGCAGTGCTAGTTCGAGGCTAGCGAACACAGATACGCAGTATTTT
d_call: TRBD2; v_call: TRBV20-1; j_call: TRBJ2-5; clone_size: few; cdr3_aa: CSASLAGVFQETQYF; cdr3_nt: TGCAGTGCTAGTCTAGCGGGAGTATTCCAAGAGACCCAGTACTTC
d_call: TRBD2; v_call: TRBV14; j_call: TRBJ2-2; clone_size: -; cdr3_aa: CASSQELPPGLAGLDYTGELFF; cdr3_nt: TGTGCCAGCAGCCAGGAACTCCCTCCGGGACTAGCGGGCCTAGACTACACCGGGGAGCTGTTTTTT
d_call: -; v_call: TRBV28; j_call: TRBJ2-3; clone_size: -; cdr3_aa: CASSLGTLQDTQYF; cdr3_nt: TGTGCCAGCAGTTTAGGGACTCTCCAGGATACGCAGTATTTT
d_call: -; v_call: TRBV6-1; j_call: TRBJ2-1; clone_size: -; cdr3_aa: CASRYRPEQFF; cdr3_nt: TGTGCCAGCAGGTACAGACCTGAGCAGTTCTTC
d_call: -; v_call: TRBV10-3; j_call: TRBJ1-2; clone_size: few; cdr3_aa: CAITDGGLLRGYTF; cdr3_nt: TGTGCCATCACGGACGGGGGGTTACTTCGTGGCTACACCTTC
d_call: TRBD2; v_call: TRBV5-6; j_call: TRBJ2-2; clone_size: -; cdr3_aa: CASSPVLAGGPGELFF; cdr3_nt: TGTGCCAGCAGCCCGGTACTAGCGGGAGGGCCCGGGGAGCTGTTTTTT
d_call: -; v_call: TRBV28; j_call: TRBJ1-2; clone_size: -; cdr3_aa: CASSLYGVLRTANYGYTF; cdr3_nt: TGTGCCAGCAGTTTATATGGGGTTTTAAGGACAGCCAACTATGGCTACACCTTC
d_call: TRBD1; v_call: TRBV29-1; j_call: TRBJ2-7; clone_size: many; cdr3_aa: CSVAGTGSYEQYF; cdr3_nt: TGCAGCGTTGCCGGGACAGGAAGCTACGAGCAGTACTTC
d_call: TRBD1; v_call: TRBV5-1; j_call: TRBJ2-1; clone_size: few; cdr3_aa: CASSRPGTGIEEQFF; cdr3_nt: TGCGCCAGCAGCCGTCCCGGGACAGGGATCGAGGAGCAGTTCTTC
d_call: -; v_call: TRBV7-9; j_call: TRBJ2-7; clone_size: -; cdr3_aa: CASGFLAWGTYEQYF; cdr3_nt: TGTGCCAGCGGCTTTTTGGCCTGGGGAACCTACGAGCAGTACTTC
d_call: -; v_call: TRBV11-3; j_call: TRBJ2-2; clone_size: few; cdr3_aa: CASSLREGLYTGELFF; cdr3_nt: TGTGCCAGCAGCTTACGAGAGGGGCTCTACACCGGGGAGCTGTTTTTT
d_call: -; v_call: TRBV10-1; j_call: TRBJ1-5; clone_size: few; cdr3_aa: CASSAQGNQPQHF; cdr3_nt: TGCGCCAGCAGTGCCCAGGGGAATCAGCCCCAGCATTTT
d_call: -; v_call: TRBV5-1; j_call: TRBJ2-1; clone_size: few; cdr3_aa: CASSFLFGPGNEQFF; cdr3_nt: TGCGCCAGCAGCTTTTTATTTGGACCGGGGAATGAGCAGTTCTTC
d_call: -; v_call: TRBV27; j_call: TRBJ2-5; clone_size: few; cdr3_aa: CASSLRRDSQETQYF; cdr3_nt: TGTGCCAGCAGTTTACGCCGGGACTCACAAGAGACCCAGTACTTC
d_call: -; v_call: TRBV20-1; j_call: TRBJ2-6; clone_size: few; cdr3_aa: CSGRVSGANVLTF; cdr3_nt: TGCAGTGGTAGGGTCTCTGGGGCCAACGTCCTGACTTTC
d_call: TRBD2; v_call: TRBV7-8; j_call: TRBJ2-7; clone_size: many; cdr3_aa: CASRQRAGESYEQYF; cdr3_nt: TGTGCCAGCAGACAAAGGGCGGGGGAAAGCTACGAGCAGTACTTC
d_call: -; v_call: TRBV12-3/TRBV12-4; j_call: TRBJ2-2; clone_size: few; cdr3_aa: CASSLSLGAGELFF; cdr3_nt: TGTGCCAGCAGTTTATCCCTAGGGGCCGGGGAGCTGTTTTTT
d_call: -; v_call: TRBV11-3; j_call: TRBJ2-1; clone_size: -; cdr3_aa: CASSLRLEQFF; cdr3_nt: TGTGCCAGCAGCTTGCGGTTGGAGCAGTTCTTC
d_call: -; v_call: TRBV7-9; j_call: TRBJ2-7; clone_size: few; cdr3_aa: CASSLTSYPKPTYEQYF; cdr3_nt: TGTGCCAGCAGCTTAACAAGTTATCCTAAACCAACCTACGAGCAGTACTTC
d_call: TRBD1; v_call: TRBV5-1; j_call: TRBJ2-1; clone_size: -; cdr3_aa: CASSLDRGHYTGQFF; cdr3_nt: TGCGCCAGCAGCTTGGACAGGGGGCATTATACGGGGCAGTTCTTC
d_call: -; v_call: TRBV12-3/TRBV12-4; j_call: TRBJ2-7; clone_size: -; cdr3_aa: CASSLRVDEQYF; cdr3_nt: TGTGCCAGCAGTCTGCGGGTGGACGAGCAGTACTTC
d_call: -; v_call: TRBV27; j_call: TRBJ2-5; clone_size: -; cdr3_aa: CASSSNDRFQETQYF; cdr3_nt: TGTGCCAGCAGTTCCAACGACAGGTTCCAAGAGACCCAGTACTTC
d_call: -; v_call: TRBV4-2; j_call: TRBJ1-1; clone_size: -; cdr3_aa: CASSQRQSDVAFF; cdr3_nt: TGTGCCAGCAGCCAACGACAGAGCGATGTGGCTTTCTTT
d_call: TRBD1; v_call: TRBV6-2/TRBV6-3; j_call: TRBJ2-1; clone_size: few; cdr3_aa: CASTRQGAHNEQFF; cdr3_nt: TGTGCCAGCACCCGACAGGGGGCCCACAATGAGCAGTTCTTC
d_call: -; v_call: TRBV5-1; j_call: TRBJ2-3; clone_size: many; cdr3_aa: CASRDRPPDTQYF; cdr3_nt: TGCGCCAGCAGAGACCGACCGCCAGATACGCAGTATTTT
d_call: TRBD2; v_call: TRBV7-3; j_call: TRBJ2-1; clone_size: -; cdr3_aa: CASSLMGGNNEQFF; cdr3_nt: TGTGCCAGCAGCTTAATGGGAGGGAACAATGAGCAGTTCTTC
d_call: -; v_call: TRBV30; j_call: TRBJ1-4; clone_size: -; cdr3_aa: CAWSRQNNEKLFF; cdr3_nt: TGTGCCTGGAGTCGTCAGAACAATGAAAAACTGTTTTTT
d_call: -; v_call: TRBV6-5; j_call: TRBJ1-2; clone_size: -; cdr3_aa: CASSYEEGTAQGYTF; cdr3_nt: TGTGCCAGCAGTTACGAGGAGGGTACCGCCCAAGGCTACACCTTC
d_call: TRBD2; v_call: TRBV2; j_call: TRBJ2-1; clone_size: -; cdr3_aa: CASSWTSPPEDEQFF; cdr3_nt: TGTGCCAGCAGTTGGACTAGCCCACCAGAGGATGAGCAGTTCTTC
d_call: TRBD2; v_call: TRBV5-1; j_call: TRBJ2-7; clone_size: few; cdr3_aa: CASSLGATSGSYEQYF; cdr3_nt: TGCGCCAGCAGCTTGGGGGCGACTAGCGGATCCTACGAGCAGTACTTC
d_call: -; v_call: TRBV5-1; j_call: TRBJ1-1; clone_size: -; cdr3_aa: CASSLVAEAITEAFF; cdr3_nt: TGCGCCAGCAGCTTGGTGGCGGAGGCCATCACTGAAGCTTTCTTT
d_call: TRBD1; v_call: TRBV6-5; j_call: TRBJ1-1; clone_size: -; cdr3_aa: CASRRTGKAFF; cdr3_nt: TGTGCCAGCAGGAGGACAGGGAAAGCTTTCTTT
d_call: -; v_call: TRBV10-3; j_call: TRBJ2-3; clone_size: -; cdr3_aa: CAIRAPTTDTQYF; cdr3_nt: TGTGCCATCCGGGCACCCACCACAGATACGCAGTATTTT
d_call: -; v_call: TRBV27; j_call: TRBJ2-7; clone_size: -; cdr3_aa: CASSAGTRGVQYF; cdr3_nt: TGTGCCAGCAGTGCGGGGACGAGGGGAGTGCAGTACTTC
d_call: -; v_call: TRBV7-9; j_call: TRBJ2-2; clone_size: -; cdr3_aa: CASSLDVAGELFF; cdr3_nt: TGTGCCAGCAGCTTAGATGTGGCCGGGGAGCTGTTTTTT
d_call: -; v_call: TRBV29-1; j_call: TRBJ1-5; clone_size: -; cdr3_aa: CSVGLDGNQPQHF; cdr3_nt: TGCAGCGTTGGGCTGGATGGCAATCAGCCCCAGCATTTT
d_call: -; v_call: TRBV20-1; j_call: TRBJ2-6; clone_size: few; cdr3_aa: CSAKSSGANVLTF; cdr3_nt: TGCAGTGCGAAAAGCTCTGGGGCCAACGTCCTGACTTTC
d_call: -; v_call: TRBV7-9; j_call: TRBJ2-7; clone_size: few; cdr3_aa: CASSLVNPYEQYF; cdr3_nt: TGTGCCAGCAGCTTAGTAAACCCCTACGAGCAGTACTTC